A single T cell receptor beta chain is shown here with its context. These data come from a study of blood T cell repertoires in COVID-19. Whole-study context: Sources were T cells, B-cell-depleted T cells, or PBMCs; the material itself was cDNA or gDNA.

Germline V CDR1 and CDR2: SGHRS, YFSETQ. The CDR3 spans 13 residues. The germline V and J ends were trimmed by 0 bases and 6 bases, with 9 bases remaining between them. The protocol was immunoSEQ multiplex PCR, while the TCRdb copy is restricted to in-frame clones and leaves out a portion. The table shows roughly 92,000 clones, with nearly 90% occurring only once. Sequenced input: peripheral blood. This chain links TRBV5-1 with TRBJ1-2, with a weak D call TRBD1 (5 bases). The TCR originated in an elderly woman with active or convalescent COVID-19. The CDR3 is CASSLAGDDGYTF. The DNA of the CDR3 is TGCGCCAGCAGCTTGGCGGGGGATGATGGCTACACCTTC.